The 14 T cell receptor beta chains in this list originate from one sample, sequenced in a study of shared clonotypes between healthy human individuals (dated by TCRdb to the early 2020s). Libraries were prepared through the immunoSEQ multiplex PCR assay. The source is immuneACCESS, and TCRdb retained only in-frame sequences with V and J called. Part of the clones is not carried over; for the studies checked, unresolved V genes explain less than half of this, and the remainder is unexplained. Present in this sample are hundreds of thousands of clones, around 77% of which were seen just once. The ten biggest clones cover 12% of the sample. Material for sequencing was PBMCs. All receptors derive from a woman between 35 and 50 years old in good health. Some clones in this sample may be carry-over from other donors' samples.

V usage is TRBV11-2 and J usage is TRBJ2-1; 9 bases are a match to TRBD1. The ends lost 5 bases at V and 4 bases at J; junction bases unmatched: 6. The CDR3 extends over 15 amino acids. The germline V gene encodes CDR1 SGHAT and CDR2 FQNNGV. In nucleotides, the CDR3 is TGTGCCAGCAGCACCCGACAGGGGGGGTACAATGAGCAGTTCTTC. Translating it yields CASSTRQGGYNEQFF.

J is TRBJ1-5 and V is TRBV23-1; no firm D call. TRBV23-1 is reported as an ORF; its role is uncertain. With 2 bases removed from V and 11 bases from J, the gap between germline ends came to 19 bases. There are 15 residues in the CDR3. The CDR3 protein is CASSQNGITAVAQHF. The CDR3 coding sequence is TGCGCCAGCAGTCAAAATGGAATTACCGCTGTGGCCCAGCATTTT.

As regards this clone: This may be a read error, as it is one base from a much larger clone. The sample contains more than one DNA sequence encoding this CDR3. The CDR3 sequence is CASSLEAHEQYF. The DNA for the CDR3 is TGCGCCAGCAGCTTGGAGGCCCACGAGCAGTACTTC. The V gene is TRBV5-1, the J gene TRBJ2-7; unclear D gene. Germline lookup yields CDR1 SGHRS and CDR2 YFSETQ. The CDR3 runs to 12 residues. V dropped 0 bases and J dropped 5 bases, with 6 bases sitting between them.

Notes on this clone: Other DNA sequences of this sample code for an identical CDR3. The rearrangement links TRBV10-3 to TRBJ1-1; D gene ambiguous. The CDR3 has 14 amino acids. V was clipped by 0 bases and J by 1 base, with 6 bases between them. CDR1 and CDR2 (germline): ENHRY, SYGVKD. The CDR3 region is CAISESKGNTEAFF. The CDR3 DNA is TGTGCCATCAGTGAGTCGAAAGGGAACACTGAAGCTTTCTTT.

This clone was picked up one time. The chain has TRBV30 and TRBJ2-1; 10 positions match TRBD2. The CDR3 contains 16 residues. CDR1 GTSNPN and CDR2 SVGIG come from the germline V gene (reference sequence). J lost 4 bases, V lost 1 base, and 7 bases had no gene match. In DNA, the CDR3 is TGTGCCTGGAGTGCTCCGGGACTAGCGAGGTACAATGAGCAGTTCTTC. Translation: CAWSAPGLARYNEQFF.

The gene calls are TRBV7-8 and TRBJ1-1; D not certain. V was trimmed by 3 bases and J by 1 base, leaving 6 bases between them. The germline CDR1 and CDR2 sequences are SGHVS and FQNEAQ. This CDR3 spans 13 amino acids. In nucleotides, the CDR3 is TGTGCCAGCAGCTTCCATCGGAACACTGAAGCTTTCTTT. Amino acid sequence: CASSFHRNTEAFF.

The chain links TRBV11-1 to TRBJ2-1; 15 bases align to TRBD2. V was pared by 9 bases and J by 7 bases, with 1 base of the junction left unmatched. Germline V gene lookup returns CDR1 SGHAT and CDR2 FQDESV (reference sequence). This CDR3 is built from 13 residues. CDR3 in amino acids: CASGTSGGNEQFF. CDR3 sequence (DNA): TGTGCCAGTGGGACTAGCGGGGGGAATGAGCAGTTCTTC.

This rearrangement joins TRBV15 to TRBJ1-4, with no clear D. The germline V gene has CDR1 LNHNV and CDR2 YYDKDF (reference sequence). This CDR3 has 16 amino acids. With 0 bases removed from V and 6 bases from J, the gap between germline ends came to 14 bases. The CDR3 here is CATSRDLGIPDEKLFF. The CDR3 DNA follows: TGTGCCACCAGCAGAGATTTGGGGATTCCAGATGAAAAACTGTTTTTT.

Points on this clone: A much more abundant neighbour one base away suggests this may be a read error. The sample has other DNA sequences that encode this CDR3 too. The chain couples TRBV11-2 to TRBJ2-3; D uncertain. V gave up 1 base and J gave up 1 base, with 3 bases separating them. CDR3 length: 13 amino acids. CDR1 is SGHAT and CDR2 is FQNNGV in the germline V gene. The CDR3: CASSLGGTDTQYF. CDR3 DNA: TGTGCCAGCAGCTTAGGGGGCACAGATACGCAGTATTTT.

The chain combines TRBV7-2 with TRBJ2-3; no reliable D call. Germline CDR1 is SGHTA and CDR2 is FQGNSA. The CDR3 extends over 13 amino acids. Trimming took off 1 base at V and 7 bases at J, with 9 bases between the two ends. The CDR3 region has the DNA TGTGCCAGCAGCTTAGTGGGCTCATATACGCAGTATTTT. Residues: CASSLVGSYTQYF.

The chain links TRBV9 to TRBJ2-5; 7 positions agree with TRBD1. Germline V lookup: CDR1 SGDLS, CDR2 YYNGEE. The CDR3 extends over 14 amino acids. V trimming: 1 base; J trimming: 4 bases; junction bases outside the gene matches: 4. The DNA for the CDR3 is TGTGCCAGCAGCGTATCCCCAGGGGGAGAGACCCAGTACTTC. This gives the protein CASSVSPGGETQYF. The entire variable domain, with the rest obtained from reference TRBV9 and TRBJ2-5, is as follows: DSGVTQTPKHLITATGQRVTLRCSPRSGDLSVYWYQQSLDQGLQFLIQYYNGEERAKGNILERFSAQQFPDLHSELNLSSLELGDSALYFCASSVSPGGETQYFGPGTRLLVL.

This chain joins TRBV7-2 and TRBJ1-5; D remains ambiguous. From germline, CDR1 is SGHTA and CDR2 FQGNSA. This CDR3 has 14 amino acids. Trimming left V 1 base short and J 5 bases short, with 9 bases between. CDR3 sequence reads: CASSLVYTDQPQHF. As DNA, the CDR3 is TGTGCCAGCAGCTTAGTCTACACTGATCAGCCCCAGCATTTT.

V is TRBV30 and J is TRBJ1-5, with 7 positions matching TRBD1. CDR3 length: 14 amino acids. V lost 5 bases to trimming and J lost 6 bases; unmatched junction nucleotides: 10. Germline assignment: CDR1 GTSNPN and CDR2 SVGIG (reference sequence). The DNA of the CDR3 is TGTGCCTGGGCTCCGACAGGGACGGGTCAGCCCCAGCATTTT. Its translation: CAWAPTGTGQPQHF.

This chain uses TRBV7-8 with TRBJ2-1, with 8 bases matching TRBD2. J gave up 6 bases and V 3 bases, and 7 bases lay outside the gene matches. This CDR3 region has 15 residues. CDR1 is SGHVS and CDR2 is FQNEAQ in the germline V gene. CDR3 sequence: CASSFAGGRSNEQFF. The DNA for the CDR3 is TGTGCCAGCAGCTTTGCGGGAGGACGGAGCAATGAGCAGTTCTTC.